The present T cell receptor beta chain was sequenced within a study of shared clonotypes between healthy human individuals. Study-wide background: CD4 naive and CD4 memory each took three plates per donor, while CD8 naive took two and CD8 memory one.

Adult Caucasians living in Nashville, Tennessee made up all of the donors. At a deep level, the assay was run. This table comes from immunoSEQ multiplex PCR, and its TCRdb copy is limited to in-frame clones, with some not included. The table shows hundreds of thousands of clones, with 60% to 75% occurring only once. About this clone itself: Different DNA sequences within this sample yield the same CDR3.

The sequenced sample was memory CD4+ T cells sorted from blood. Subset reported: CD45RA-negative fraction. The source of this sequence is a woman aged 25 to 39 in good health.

The CDR3 DNA sequence: TGTGCCAGCAGCCTGTTAAATCAGCCCCAGCATTTT. The encoded protein is CASSLLNQPQHF. The rearrangement uses TRBV28 and TRBJ1-5; D ambiguous. Germline CDR1 reads MDHEN; CDR2 reads SYDVKM. V was shortened by 6 bases and J by 4 bases, with 7 bases between the two germline ends. The CDR3 runs 12 residues. The complete variable domain, with remaining parts taken from reference TRBV28 and TRBJ1-5, reads DVKVTQSSRYLVKRTGEKVFLECVQDMDHENMFWYRQDPGLGLRLIYFSYDVKMKEKGDIPEGYSVSREKKERFSLILESASTNQTSMYLCASSLLNQPQHFGDGTRLSIL.